One and the same sample provided the 26 T cell receptor beta chains below, sequenced in a study of blood T cell repertoires in COVID-19 (dated by TCRdb to the early 2020s). The library was prepared using the immunoSEQ multiplex PCR assay. TCRdb's version of the immuneACCESS table is confined to in-frame rearrangements and falls short of the full clone set. An unresolved V gene accounts for under half of the shortfall where checked; the remainder is of unknown origin. Here the sample has roughly 260,000 clones; around nine tenths occur a single time. The ten largest clonotypes hold approximately 2.4% of the sample. The sequenced sample consisted of PBMCs or T cells enriched from blood (not recorded which). These receptors were obtained from a woman younger than 30 who had recovered from COVID-19.

This rearrangement joins TRBV14 to TRBJ2-1, with TRBD2 matching over 13 bases. Germline V gene sequence: CDR1 SGHDN, CDR2 FVKESK. V lost 4 bases, J lost 7 bases, and 7 bases stayed unmatched. CDR3 length: 16 amino acids. In DNA form, the CDR3 reads TGTGCCAGCAGCCGCTCACTAGCGGGAGGGCCGAATGAGCAGTTCTTC. It specifies CASSRSLAGGPNEQFF. The variable domain in full, with the rest retrieved from reference TRBV14 and TRBJ2-1, is EAGVTQFPSHSVIEKGQTVTLRCDPISGHDNLYWYRRVMGKEIKFLLHFVKESKQDESGMPNNRFLAERTGGTYSTLKVQPAELEDSGVYFCASSRSLAGGPNEQFFGPGTRLTVL.

The V gene is TRBV5-4, the J gene TRBJ2-6; possibly TRBD1 for D (5 bases). The CDR3 sequence is 14 residues long. Germline V gene lookup returns CDR1 SGHNT and CDR2 YYREEE (reference sequence). Here the CDR3 reads CVYDTGSGANVLTF. The CDR3 DNA reads as TGTGTATACGACACAGGCTCTGGGGCCAACGTCCTGACTTTC.

The CDR3 spells CASSLSFGLAYQETQYF. CDR3 coding DNA: TGTGCCAGCAGCTTAAGTTTCGGACTAGCGTACCAAGAGACCCAGTACTTC. V is TRBV7-2 and J is TRBJ2-5; 9 bases map to TRBD2. The CDR3 consists of 17 residues. Trimming removed 2 bases from V and 0 bases from J; junction bases left unmatched: 7. Germline assignment: CDR1 SGHTA and CDR2 FQGNSA. The variable domain in full, completed from reference TRBV7-2 and TRBJ2-5, reads GAGVSQSPSNKVTEKGKDVELRCDPISGHTALYWYRQSLGQGLEFLIYFQGNSAPDKSGLPSDRFSAERTGGSVSTLTIQRTQQEDSAVYLCASSLSFGLAYQETQYFGPGTRLLVL.

The chain has TRBV5-5 and TRBJ2-1; TRBD2 matches at 9 bases. From germline, CDR1 is SGHKS and CDR2 YYEKEE (reference sequence). The CDR3 is 14 amino acids. With 5 bases clipped from V and 8 bases from J, the junction kept 8 bases outside the gene matches. In DNA form, the CDR3 reads TGTGCCAGCAGTCAAGTAGCGGGAGATGATGAGCAGTTCTTC. It encodes CASSQVAGDDEQFF.

This chain joins TRBV18 and TRBJ2-3, with 9 bases lining up with TRBD1. The CDR3 has 18 residues. The germline gives CDR1 KGHSH, CDR2 LQKENI. J lost 4 bases, V lost 2 bases, and 13 bases had no gene match. CDR3 protein: CASSPRAGTGFGADTQYF. The DNA of the CDR3 is TGTGCCAGCTCACCAAGGGCCGGGACAGGGTTCGGCGCAGATACGCAGTATTTT.

The chain recombines TRBV19 with TRBJ2-7, with 8 bases aligning to TRBD2. The germline V gene encodes CDR1 LNHDA and CDR2 SQIVND (reference sequence). The CDR3 covers 14 residues. V was clipped by 2 bases and J by 5 bases; unmatched bases: 5. CDR3 sequence (DNA): TGTGCCAGTAGTATACAAGCGGGAGTCCACGAGCAGTACTTC. Amino acid sequence: CASSIQAGVHEQYF.

The V call is TRBV10-3, the J call TRBJ1-2; D may be TRBD1 (5 bases). The CDR3 spans 12 residues. The V gene lost 7 bases and the J gene lost 4 bases, with 10 bases spanning the gap. CDR1 and CDR2 from the germline V gene are ENHRY and SYGVKD. The CDR3 here is CAIKKQGYGYTF. The CDR3, as DNA: TGTGCCATCAAGAAGCAGGGCTATGGCTACACCTTC.

This clone was detected many times. The gene calls are TRBV19 and TRBJ1-5; no definite D call. Germline V CDR1 and CDR2: LNHDA, SQIVND (reference sequence). The CDR3 is made up of 16 amino acids. Deletions cut 1 base from V and 3 bases from J, with 13 bases between. CDR3 in amino acids: CASSIGLSETNQPQHF. The DNA of the CDR3 is TGTGCCAGTAGTATAGGCCTGAGTGAAACCAATCAGCCCCAGCATTTT.

The chain links TRBV2 to TRBJ1-2; 10 nucleotides align to TRBD1. V gave up 6 bases and J gave up 3 bases; unmatched junction bases: 1. The CDR3 sequence is 13 residues long. Germline V lookup: CDR1 SNHLY, CDR2 FYNNEI. In nucleotides, the CDR3 is TGTGCCAGCAGGGGACAGGGGTACTATGGCTACACCTTC. Protein product: CASRGQGYYGYTF.

The rearrangement uses TRBV4-1 and TRBJ1-5, with 10 nucleotides matching TRBD1. The trim removed 3 bases at V and 6 bases at J, leaving 5 bases unmatched. CDR1 is MGHRA, CDR2 YSYEKL, per germline. The CDR3 consists of 15 residues. CDR3 in amino acids: CASSQGQGHIQPQHF. The CDR3, as DNA: TGCGCCAGCAGCCAGGGACAGGGGCATATTCAGCCCCAGCATTTT.

This clone has only one observation. The chain joins TRBV14 to TRBJ2-2; the match to TRBD1 covers 7 bases. The CDR3 covers 15 residues. V lost 1 base and J lost 4; bases outside the gene matches: 3. Germline-derived CDR1 and CDR2 are SGHDN and FVKESK. The CDR3 DNA is TGTGCCAGCAGCCAAGTCCCAGGGGGCACCGGGGAGCTGTTTTTT. It specifies CASSQVPGGTGELFF.

V gene TRBV2 combines with J gene TRBJ1-1; 9 nucleotides agree with TRBD1. V lost 6 bases and J lost 5; bases outside the gene matches: 13. Looked up from germline, CDR1 is SNHLY and CDR2 is FYNNEI. The CDR3 is 16 residues long. CDR3 amino acids: CASRLTRVDRGTEAFF. The CDR3 DNA is TGTGCCAGCAGATTGACCCGGGTCGACAGGGGGACTGAAGCTTTCTTT. The full variable domain, in which reference TRBV2 and TRBJ1-1 provide the parts outside the CDR3, is EPEVTQTPSHQVTQMGQEVILRCVPISNHLYFYWYRQILGQKVEFLVSFYNNEISEKSEIFDDQFSVERPDGSNFTLKIRSTKLEDSAMYFCASRLTRVDRGTEAFFGQGTRLTVV.

The rearrangement joins TRBV30 to TRBJ1-4; no clear D. The CDR3 is 13 residues long. From germline, CDR1 is GTSNPN and CDR2 SVGIG (reference sequence). The V gene lost 4 bases and the J gene lost 0 bases, with 6 bases spanning the gap. In DNA form, the CDR3 reads TGTGCCTGGAACAGTGCAACTAATGAAAAACTGTTTTTT. This encodes CAWNSATNEKLFF.

The rearrangement links TRBV4-3 to TRBJ1-1, with a possible D match to TRBD1 (6 bases). The CDR3 has 15 residues. V dropped 2 bases and J dropped 8 bases, with 18 bases sitting between them. The V gene's germline CDR1 is LGHNA and CDR2 YSLEER. The DNA for the CDR3 is TGCGCCAGCAGCCAACGCTCTGGGAGGGGGACCGAAGCTTTCTTT. Protein product: CASSQRSGRGTEAFF.

The chain combines TRBV27 with TRBJ2-7, with D possibly matching TRBD2 (6 bases). V dropped 5 bases and J dropped 4 bases, with 21 bases sitting between them. The V gene's germline CDR1 is MNHEY and CDR2 SMNVEV (reference sequence). The CDR3 runs 16 residues. The CDR3 DNA is TGTGCCAGCAGTATACGACAGCCCTTAAGCGGGTACGAGCAGTACTTC. Protein product: CASSIRQPLSGYEQYF.

The J gene is TRBJ1-2, the V gene TRBV30, with D hard to call. CDR3 length: 17 residues. Per the germline V gene, CDR1 is GTSNPN and CDR2 is SVGIG (reference sequence). Trimming removed 0 bases at V and 3 bases at J, with 20 bases between. The CDR3 here is CAWSVDGMGMADYGYTF. DNA for the CDR3: TGTGCCTGGAGTGTGGACGGGATGGGGATGGCAGACTATGGCTACACCTTC.

This rearrangement joins TRBV18 to TRBJ1-1; the match to TRBD1 covers 10 bases. The CDR3 covers 14 residues. V shed 1 base, J shed 4 bases, and the junction held 0 bases outside the gene matches. CDR1 is KGHSH, CDR2 LQKENI, per germline. Here the CDR3 reads CASSPRQGATEAFF. As DNA, the CDR3 is TGTGCCAGCTCACCACGACAGGGGGCCACTGAAGCTTTCTTT.

The chain recombines TRBV6-1 with TRBJ1-3; D is undetermined. There are 15 residues in the CDR3. V lost 0 bases, J lost 0 bases, and 6 bases lay in between. Germline V CDR1 and CDR2: MNHNS, SASEGT. The chain's CDR3 is CASSEAGYSGNTIYF. CDR3 nucleotides: TGTGCCAGCAGTGAAGCCGGGTACTCTGGAAACACCATATATTTT.

This clone was seen a single time. Other DNA sequences in this specimen translate into the identical CDR3. The chain is built from TRBV27 and TRBJ2-7; TRBD1 aligns across 7 bases. The CDR3 totals 13 residues. CDR1 and CDR2 (germline): MNHEY, SMNVEV (reference sequence). V lost 3 bases and J lost 3; bases outside the gene matches: 2. CDR3: CASSFSGGYEQYF. The CDR3 DNA reads TGTGCCAGCAGTTTTTCAGGGGGCTACGAGCAGTACTTC.

This clone has just a few counts. The chain couples TRBV7-9 to TRBJ1-2, with D maybe TRBD1 (5 bases). From germline, CDR1 is SEHNR and CDR2 FQNEAQ (reference sequence). Trimming took 5 bases from V and 4 from J, leaving 8 bases between them. This CDR3 has 12 amino acids. CDR3 protein: CASSVDTYGYTF. The CDR3 region has the DNA TGTGCCAGCAGCGTGGACACCTATGGCTACACCTTC.

The rearrangement links TRBV19 to TRBJ1-5, with D perhaps TRBD1 (6 bases). Germline V gene lookup returns CDR1 LNHDA and CDR2 SQIVND (reference sequence). With 3 bases removed from V and 5 bases from J, the gap between germline ends came to 8 bases. The CDR3 sequence is 13 residues long. CDR3 sequence reads: CASSIAGDQPQHF. For the CDR3, the DNA is TGTGCCAGTAGTATCGCAGGGGATCAGCCCCAGCATTTT.

J is TRBJ2-2 and V is TRBV10-1, with D perhaps TRBD1 (5 bases). The length of the CDR3 is 15 residues. Germline V gene data show CDR1 as WNHNN and CDR2 as SYGVQD (reference sequence). Trimming took 10 bases from V and 0 from J, leaving 15 bases between them. DNA for the CDR3: TGCGCCACCTTACTTGGGGCTCCGAACACCGGGGAGCTGTTTTTT. Its translation: CATLLGAPNTGELFF.

The chain combines TRBV28 with TRBJ2-3, with D tentatively TRBD2 (6 bases). Germline lookup yields CDR1 MDHEN and CDR2 SYDVKM. The length of the CDR3 is 18 residues. Trimming took 3 bases from V and 0 from J, leaving 19 bases between them. CDR3 loop: CASSFSFPGTPSTDTQYF. CDR3 bases: TGTGCCAGCAGTTTTAGCTTTCCCGGGACTCCTAGCACAGATACGCAGTATTTT. Using reference TRBV28 and TRBJ2-3 for the parts outside the CDR3, the full variable domain is DVKVTQSSRYLVKRTGEKVFLECVQDMDHENMFWYRQDPGLGLRLIYFSYDVKMKEKGDIPEGYSVSREKKERFSLILESASTNQTSMYLCASSFSFPGTPSTDTQYFGPGTRLTVL.

CDR3 region: CASSLIREGGYTF. DNA of the CDR3: TGTGCCAGCAGCTTAATAAGGGAGGGTGGCTACACCTTC. This chain connects TRBV7-2 to TRBJ1-2; no clear D gene. The germline V gene encodes CDR1 SGHTA and CDR2 FQGNSA. V was clipped by 2 bases and J by 7 bases, with 11 bases between them. The CDR3 consists of 13 residues.

This chain links TRBV19 with TRBJ1-1; 7 bases align to TRBD1. CDR1 and CDR2 (germline): LNHDA, SQIVND (reference sequence). The CDR3 extends over 16 amino acids. Trimming removed 7 bases from V and 1 base from J; junction bases left unmatched: 12. The CDR3 is CASNDASGTENTEAFF. The CDR3 DNA sequence: TGTGCCAGTAATGATGCCTCCGGGACAGAGAACACTGAAGCTTTCTTT.

This clone was seen once. The chain uses TRBV25-1 and TRBJ1-2, with a weak D call TRBD1 (6 bases). CDR1 and CDR2 (germline): MGHDK, SYGVNS. CDR3 length equals 14 residues. V was cut by 1 base and J by 7 bases, with 13 bases left in between. CDR3 nucleotide sequence: TGTGCCAGCAGTGAATTGGGGGCTAAGGTTGGCTACACCTTC. This translates into CASSELGAKVGYTF.